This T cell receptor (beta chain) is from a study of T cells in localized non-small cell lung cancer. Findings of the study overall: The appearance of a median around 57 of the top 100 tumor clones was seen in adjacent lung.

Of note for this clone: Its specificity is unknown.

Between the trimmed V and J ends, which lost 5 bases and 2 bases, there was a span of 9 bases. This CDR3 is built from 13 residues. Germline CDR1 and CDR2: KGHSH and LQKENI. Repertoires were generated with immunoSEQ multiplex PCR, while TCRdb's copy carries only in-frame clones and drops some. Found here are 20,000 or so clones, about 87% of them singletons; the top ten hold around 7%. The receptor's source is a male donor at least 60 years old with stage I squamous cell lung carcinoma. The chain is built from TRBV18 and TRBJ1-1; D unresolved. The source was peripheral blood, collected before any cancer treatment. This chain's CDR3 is CASSDDLNTEAFF. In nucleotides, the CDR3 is TGTGCCAGCTCAGACGACCTCAACACTGAAGCTTTCTTT.